The 24 T cell receptor beta chains reported below all come from one sample, sequenced in a study of radiotherapy plus CTLA-4 blockade in lung cancer (dated by TCRdb to 2016 to 2018). Library generation was performed with the immunoSEQ multiplex PCR assay. Not all clones reach the TCRdb copy of this immuneACCESS table, which keeps in-frame sequences only. Checked studies attribute under half of the gap to unresolved V genes and leave the rest unexplained. Here the sample has 65,000 to 100,000 clones; around 86% occur a single time. Of the sample, 0.82% falls within the top ten clones. The source was peripheral blood, collected from a patient treated with radiotherapy plus ipilimumab. These receptors all stem from a human donor with non-small cell lung cancer who had stable disease on radiotherapy plus ipilimumab.

This chain links TRBV30 with TRBJ2-2; the D gene is possibly TRBD1 (5 bases). The CDR3 runs 13 residues. CDR1 is GTSNPN and CDR2 is SVGIG in the germline V gene (reference sequence). Trimming removed 1 base at V and 4 bases at J, with 7 bases between. CDR3 nucleotides: TGTGCCTGGAGTGGAACAGGCACCGGGGAGCTGTTTTTT. Its translation is CAWSGTGTGELFF.

The V and J genes are TRBV7-2 and TRBJ1-2, with D possibly TRBD1 on 6 matching bases. The CDR3 runs to 18 residues. CDR1 is SGHTA and CDR2 is FQGNSA in the germline V gene. The V and J ends lost 0 bases and 2 bases respectively, with 19 bases between them. The CDR3 bases are TGTGCCAGCAGCTTAGCGATGTGGGGGGCGCGGAGCAACTATGGCTACACCTTC. It codes for CASSLAMWGARSNYGYTF.

This sequence joins TRBV30 and TRBJ1-5; D not certain. The CDR3 runs to 15 residues. Germline assignment: CDR1 GTSNPN and CDR2 SVGIG (reference sequence). V was clipped by 2 bases and J by 7 bases, with 18 bases between them. The CDR3 DNA is TGTGCCTGGAGTCAAAGACTAGGAGCGGCACAGCCCCAGCATTTT. This codes for CAWSQRLGAAQPQHF.

This clone has just one count. The V gene is TRBV29-1, the J gene TRBJ2-3; D gene ambiguous. V dropped 6 bases and J dropped 3 bases, with 13 bases sitting between them. CDR3 length: 13 residues. Germline V CDR1 and CDR2: SQVTM, ANQGSEA. The CDR3 nucleotides read TGCAGCGTCTCAATCGGAAGGACAGATACGCAGTATTTT. Translated, it gives CSVSIGRTDTQYF.

This clone was seen a handful of times. The V and J genes are TRBV7-9 and TRBJ2-3; D is ambiguous. The CDR3 extends over 15 amino acids. V lost 5 bases and J 6 bases, leaving 18 bases between the germline ends. Per the germline V gene, CDR1 is SEHNR and CDR2 is FQNEAQ (reference sequence). CDR3 protein: CASSPPLRAGDTQYF. The CDR3 DNA is TGTGCCAGCAGCCCCCCCTTACGGGCCGGGGATACGCAGTATTTT.

This sequence joins TRBV6-1 and TRBJ2-1, with 7 bases fitting TRBD1. Germline V gene data show CDR1 as MNHNS and CDR2 as SASEGT. The CDR3 has 15 residues. With 3 bases clipped from V and 4 bases from J, the junction kept 6 bases outside the gene matches. The CDR3 loop is CASSEWDRPYNEQFF. Here the CDR3 DNA reads TGTGCCAGCAGTGAGTGGGACAGACCTTACAATGAGCAGTTCTTC.

This rearrangement joins TRBV30 to TRBJ1-5, with 10 positions matching TRBD1. Germline-derived CDR1 and CDR2 are GTSNPN and SVGIG (reference sequence). Trimming cost V 7 bases and J 2 bases; bases outside gene matches: 5. The CDR3 runs 14 residues. CDR3 nucleotides: TGTGCCTACCGGGGGACAGGGGGCAATCAGCCCCAGCATTTT. Protein: CAYRGTGGNQPQHF.

CDR3 region: CASSFGGSGNTIYF. The CDR3 bases are TGTGCCAGCAGTTTCGGAGGGTCTGGAAACACCATATATTTT. The gene calls are TRBV6-5 and TRBJ1-3; no reliable D call. Germline V gene data show CDR1 as MNHEY and CDR2 as SVGAGI. V was shortened by 4 bases and J by 1 base, with 8 bases between the two germline ends. CDR3 length: 14 amino acids.

The chain combines TRBV18 with TRBJ1-1; 7 bases fit TRBD1. The CDR3 has 14 amino acids. With V trimmed by 5 bases and J by 2 bases, 5 bases remained unmatched. The germline CDR1 and CDR2 sequences are KGHSH and LQKENI. For the CDR3, the DNA is TGTGCCAGCTCAGCCCAGGGGGGTAACACTGAAGCTTTCTTT. This encodes CASSAQGGNTEAFF.

This chain joins TRBV6-6 and TRBJ2-2; 8 positions agree with TRBD2. Germline lookup yields CDR1 MNHNY and CDR2 SVGAGI (reference sequence). The V and J ends lost 6 bases and 7 bases, in that order; junction bases with no gene match: 10. This CDR3 region has 15 residues. CDR3 residues: CASSPGGAMSGELFF. CDR3 coding DNA: TGTGCCAGCAGCCCGGGGGGGGCTATGAGCGGGGAGCTGTTTTTT.

The CDR3 sequence: CASSLFVPGQGNNYGYTF. CDR3 bases: TGTGCCAGCAGTTTATTTGTCCCCGGACAGGGCAATAACTATGGCTACACCTTC. J is TRBJ1-2 and V is TRBV28; 8 bases line up with TRBD1. The length of the CDR3 is 18 residues. V shed 1 base and J 1 base; nucleotides not matched to a gene: 11. From germline, CDR1 is MDHEN and CDR2 SYDVKM.

J is TRBJ1-2 and V is TRBV7-2; no reliable D call. The CDR3 length is 16 residues. Germline V gene data show CDR1 as SGHTA and CDR2 as FQGNSA. V lost 7 bases and J 4 bases, leaving 22 bases between the germline ends. In DNA, the CDR3 is TGTGCCAGCACCTTGGACGGGTCGACGGGTTCCTATGGCTACACCTTC. Translation gives CASTLDGSTGSYGYTF. Looking up the rest from reference TRBV7-2 and TRBJ1-2 gives the full variable domain: GAGVSQSPSNKVTEKGKDVELRCDPISGHTALYWYRQSLGQGLEFLIYFQGNSAPDKSGLPSDRFSAERTGGSVSTLTIQRTQQEDSAVYLCASTLDGSTGSYGYTFGSGTRLTVV.

The rearrangement links TRBV7-8 to TRBJ2-7; weak D call: TRBD1 (6 bases). The CDR3 runs to 13 residues. With 0 bases removed from V and 4 bases from J, the gap between germline ends came to 7 bases. Germline CDR1 reads SGHVS; CDR2 reads FQNEAQ. The CDR3 nucleotides read TGTGCCAGCAGCTTAGCGCAGGGGTACGAGCAGTACTTC. It yields the protein CASSLAQGYEQYF. Full variable domain (remainder filled in from reference TRBV7-8 and TRBJ2-7): GAGVSQSPRYKVAKRGQDVALRCDPISGHVSLFWYQQALGQGPEFLTYFQNEAQLDKSGLPSDRFFAERPEGSVSTLKIQRTQQEDSAVYLCASSLAQGYEQYFGPGTRLTVT.

The chain is built from TRBV7-6 and TRBJ2-3; 7 bases agree with TRBD1. Trimming took 1 base from V and 2 from J; bases not matched to a gene: 9. Germline V CDR1 and CDR2: SGHVS, FNYEAQ. The CDR3 is 17 residues long. Here the CDR3 DNA reads TGTGCCAGCAGCTTAGGAAACAGGGGCAGGCACACAGATACGCAGTATTTT. It encodes CASSLGNRGRHTDTQYF. The full variable domain, rest sourced from reference TRBV7-6 and TRBJ2-3, is GAGVSQSPRYKVTKRGQDVALRCDPISGHVSLYWYRQALGQGPEFLTYFNYEAQQDKSGLPNDRFSAERPEGSISTLTIQRTEQRDSAMYRCASSLGNRGRHTDTQYFGPGTRLTVL.

This clone came up once. This chain connects TRBV6-4 to TRBJ1-2; D remains ambiguous. The germline gives CDR1 MRHNA, CDR2 SNTAGT. V was cut by 0 bases and J by 6 bases, with 5 bases left in between. The CDR3 totals 12 residues. The CDR3 region is CASSDSRDGYTF. In DNA form, the CDR3 reads TGTGCCAGCAGTGACTCACGGGATGGCTACACCTTC.

The chain joins TRBV19 to TRBJ2-7; 11 bases align to TRBD2. CDR3 length: 16 amino acids. V lost 6 bases and J lost 6; bases outside the gene matches: 13. The germline V gene has CDR1 LNHDA and CDR2 SQIVND (reference sequence). CDR3 region: CASRTSGTSGPREQYF. Here the CDR3 DNA reads TGTGCCAGTAGGACATCCGGGACTAGCGGACCCCGCGAGCAGTACTTC.

The chain recombines TRBV2 with TRBJ1-2; D is perhaps TRBD1 (5 bases). Germline loops: CDR1 SNHLY, CDR2 FYNNEI. V lost 8 bases to trimming and J lost 2 bases, with 9 bases between them. The CDR3 covers 12 residues. CDR3 amino acids: CASVGGNYGYTF. The CDR3 DNA follows: TGTGCCAGCGTGGGGGGGAACTATGGCTACACCTTC.

The chain is built from TRBV29-1 and TRBJ1-2; D is unresolved. The CDR3 runs to 13 residues. V lost 0 bases to trimming and J lost 7 bases, with 12 bases between them. Germline CDR1 SQVTM, CDR2 ANQGSEA. The CDR3 region has the DNA TGCAGCGTTGAAGATCTAATTCGGGGTGGCTACACCTTC. Amino acid sequence: CSVEDLIRGGYTF. The variable domain in full, with the rest retrieved from reference TRBV29-1 and TRBJ1-2, is SAVISQKPSRDICQRGTSLTIQCQVDSQVTMMFWYRQQPGQSLTLIATANQGSEATYESGFVIDKFPISRPNLTFSTLTVSNMSPEDSSIYLCSVEDLIRGGYTFGSGTRLTVV.

The sample holds a few counts of this clone. J is TRBJ1-2 and V is TRBV4-2, with 10 bases matching TRBD1. Germline loops: CDR1 LGHNA, CDR2 YNFKEQ. V gave up 0 bases and J gave up 3 bases; unmatched junction bases: 4. The length of the CDR3 is 16 residues. CDR3 bases: TGTGCCAGCAGCCAAGACTTAGGACAGGGGGACTATGGCTACACCTTC. It codes for CASSQDLGQGDYGYTF.

This chain uses TRBV28 with TRBJ2-7, with a possible D match to TRBD1 (6 bases). The CDR3 is 16 residues long. V was clipped by 6 bases and J by 5 bases, with 23 bases between them. CDR1 and CDR2 from the germline V gene are MDHEN and SYDVKM. CDR3 amino acids: CASSDWGLVGRDEQYF. In DNA, the CDR3 is TGTGCCAGCAGCGATTGGGGGCTCGTAGGGCGCGACGAGCAGTACTTC.

This chain joins TRBV28 and TRBJ2-7; D is unresolved. V lost 3 bases to trimming and J lost 2 bases, with 11 bases between them. Germline values: CDR1 MDHEN, CDR2 SYDVKM. CDR3 length equals 14 residues. This CDR3 is CASSFSGPAYEQYF. The CDR3 nucleotides are TGTGCCAGCAGTTTCTCAGGTCCAGCCTACGAGCAGTACTTC.

The rearrangement joins TRBV15 to TRBJ2-7; unclear D gene. Per the germline V gene, CDR1 is LNHNV and CDR2 is YYDKDF (reference sequence). This CDR3 region has 12 residues. V was pared by 0 bases and J by 6 bases, with 6 bases between. CDR3: CATSRDTSEQYF. The CDR3 nucleotides read TGTGCCACCAGCAGAGATACATCCGAGCAGTACTTC.

The chain recombines TRBV19 with TRBJ1-1, with 7 bases matching TRBD1. The length of the CDR3 is 14 residues. Germline V lookup: CDR1 LNHDA, CDR2 SQIVND (reference sequence). V lost 6 bases to trimming and J lost 5 bases; unmatched junction nucleotides: 9. The CDR3, as DNA: TGTGCCAGTAGAGGGGGCAGACTAAGGACTGAAGCTTTCTTT. Residues: CASRGGRLRTEAFF.

The sample holds a few counts of this clone. The CDR3 region has the DNA TGTGCCAGCAGCTGGACAGGGGCTGGAAACACCATATATTTT. This sequence encodes CASSWTGAGNTIYF. The chain recombines TRBV7-8 with TRBJ1-3; 9 positions match TRBD1. The CDR3 runs 14 residues. CDR1 is SGHVS, CDR2 FQNEAQ, per germline. The trim removed 4 bases at V and 2 bases at J, leaving 0 bases unmatched.